The 5 T cell receptor beta chains in this list originate from one sample, sequenced in a study of liver allograft versus peripheral blood T cells. Study-level information: Transplanted-liver T cell receptor repertoires were compared with recipients' peripheral blood repertoires.

TCRdb re-called the reads with MiXCR, one entry per CDR3 protein. Altogether over 3,000 distinct CDR3 sequences are present, around 14% being singletons, with the ten largest covering around 4.2%. These receptors were taken from a human patient who had a liver transplant. T cells may partly derive from the graft donor.

V is TRBV7-2 and J is TRBJ1-4; TRBD1 aligns across 9 bases. Trimming cost V 4 bases and J 4 bases; bases outside gene matches: 4. Looked up from germline, CDR1 is SGHTA and CDR2 is FQGNSA. The CDR3 has 15 residues. The CDR3 reads CASSWGTGINEKLFF. The CDR3 coding sequence is TGTGCCAGCAGCTGGGGGACAGGGATTAATGAAAAACTGTTTTTT.

Note on this clonotype: One base away lies a much larger clone, so this may be a sequencing read error. V usage is TRBV10-3 and J usage is TRBJ2-5; D is undetermined. This CDR3 contains 12 residues. Germline lookup yields CDR1 ENHRY and CDR2 SYGVKD. The CDR3: CDISGNQETQYF. In DNA, the CDR3 is TGTGACATCAGTGGGAACCAAGAGACCCAGTACTTC.

The chain carries TRBV30 and TRBJ1-6; possibly TRBD1 for D (5 bases). The CDR3 contains 19 residues. Germline V gives CDR1 GTSNPN, CDR2 SVGIG (reference sequence). The germline V and J ends were trimmed by 6 bases and 0 bases, with 24 bases remaining between them. The chain's CDR3 is CACKDPMGRQSSYNSPLHF. Here the CDR3 DNA reads TGTGCCTGCAAAGACCCGATGGGGCGGCAGAGCTCCTATAATTCACCCCTCCACTTT.

This clonotype is judged medium-sized. The genes are TRBV6-1 and TRBJ1-5, with 9 bases matching TRBD1. V lost 9 bases to trimming and J lost 8 bases; unmatched junction nucleotides: 5. The V gene's germline CDR1 is MNHNS and CDR2 SASEGT. The CDR3 consists of 12 residues. In nucleotides, the CDR3 is TGTGCCAGTGGGACAGGGATCAAGCCCCAGCATTTT. Encoded protein: CASGTGIKPQHF.

By proportion, this clonotype is medium-sized. The junction departs from the called germline gene at one end, perhaps through a read error. This chain joins TRBV18 and TRBJ2-7, with D possibly matching TRBD2 (5 bases). This CDR3 is 14 amino acids long. Germline values: CDR1 KGHSH, CDR2 LQKENI. The CDR3 bases are TGTGCCAGCTCACCACTTTCGGACTCCCACGAGCAGTACTTC. This encodes CASSPLSDSHEQYF.